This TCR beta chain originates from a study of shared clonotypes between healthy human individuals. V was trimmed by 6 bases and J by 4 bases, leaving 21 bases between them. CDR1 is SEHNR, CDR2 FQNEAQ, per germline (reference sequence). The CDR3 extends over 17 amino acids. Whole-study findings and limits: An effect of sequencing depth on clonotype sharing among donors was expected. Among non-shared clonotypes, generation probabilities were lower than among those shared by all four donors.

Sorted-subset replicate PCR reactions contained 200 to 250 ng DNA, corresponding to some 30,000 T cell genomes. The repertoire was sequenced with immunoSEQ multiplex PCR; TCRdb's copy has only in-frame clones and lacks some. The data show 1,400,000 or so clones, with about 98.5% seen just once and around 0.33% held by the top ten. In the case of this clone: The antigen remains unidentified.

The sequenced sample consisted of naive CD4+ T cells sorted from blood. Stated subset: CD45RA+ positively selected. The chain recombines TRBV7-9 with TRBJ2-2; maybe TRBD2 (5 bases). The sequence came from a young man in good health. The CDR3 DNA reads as TGTGCCAGCAGTAAACTAGGCGGGTCGGACGCCACCGGGGAGCTGTTTTTT. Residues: CASSKLGGSDATGELFF.